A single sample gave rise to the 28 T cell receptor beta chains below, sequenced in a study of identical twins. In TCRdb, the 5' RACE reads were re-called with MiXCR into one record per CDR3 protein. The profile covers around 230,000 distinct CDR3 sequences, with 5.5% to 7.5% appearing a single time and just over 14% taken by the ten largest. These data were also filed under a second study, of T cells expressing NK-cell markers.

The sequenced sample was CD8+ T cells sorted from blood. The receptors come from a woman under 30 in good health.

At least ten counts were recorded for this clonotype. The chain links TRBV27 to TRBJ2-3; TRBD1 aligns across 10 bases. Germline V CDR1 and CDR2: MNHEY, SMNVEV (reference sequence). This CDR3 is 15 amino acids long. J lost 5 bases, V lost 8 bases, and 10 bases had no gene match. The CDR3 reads CASGKRDRGIDTQYF. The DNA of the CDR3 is TGTGCCAGCGGGAAACGGGACAGGGGTATAGATACGCAGTATTTT.

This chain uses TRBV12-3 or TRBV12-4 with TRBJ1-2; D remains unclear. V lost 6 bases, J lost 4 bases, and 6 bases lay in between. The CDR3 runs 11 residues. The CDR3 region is CASSPSYGYTF. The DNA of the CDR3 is TGTGCCAGCAGCCCTAGCTATGGCTACACCTTC.

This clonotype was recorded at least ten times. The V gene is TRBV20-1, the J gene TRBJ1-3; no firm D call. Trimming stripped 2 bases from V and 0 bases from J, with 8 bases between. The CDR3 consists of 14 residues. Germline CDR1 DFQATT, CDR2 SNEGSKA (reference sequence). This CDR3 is CSARLYDSGNTIYF. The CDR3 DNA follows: TGCAGTGCTAGATTATACGACTCTGGAAACACCATATATTTT.

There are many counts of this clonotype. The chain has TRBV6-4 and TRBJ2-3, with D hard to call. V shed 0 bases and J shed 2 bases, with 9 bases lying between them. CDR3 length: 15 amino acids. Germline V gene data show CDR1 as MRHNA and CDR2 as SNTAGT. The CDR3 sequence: CASSDSKAHTDTQYF. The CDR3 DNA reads TGTGCCAGCAGTGACTCGAAGGCACACACAGATACGCAGTATTTT.

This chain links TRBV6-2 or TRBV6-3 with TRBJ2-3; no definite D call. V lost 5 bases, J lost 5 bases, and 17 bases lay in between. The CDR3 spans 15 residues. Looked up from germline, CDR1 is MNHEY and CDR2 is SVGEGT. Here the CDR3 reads CASSLRPINLDTQYF. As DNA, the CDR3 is TGTGCCAGCAGTCTCCGCCCGATCAATTTAGATACGCAGTATTTT.

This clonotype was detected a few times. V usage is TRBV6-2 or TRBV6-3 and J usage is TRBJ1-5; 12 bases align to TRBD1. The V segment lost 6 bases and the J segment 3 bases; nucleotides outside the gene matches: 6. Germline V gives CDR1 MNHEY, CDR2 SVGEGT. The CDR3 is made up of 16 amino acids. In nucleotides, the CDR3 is TGTGCCAGCAGGCCGGGACAGGGGGCATACAATCAGCCCCAGCATTTT. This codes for CASRPGQGAYNQPQHF.

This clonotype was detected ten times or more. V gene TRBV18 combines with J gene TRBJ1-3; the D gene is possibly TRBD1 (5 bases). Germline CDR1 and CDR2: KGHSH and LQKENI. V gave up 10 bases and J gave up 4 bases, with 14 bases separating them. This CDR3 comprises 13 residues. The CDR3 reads CAIQLREGNTIYF. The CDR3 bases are TGTGCCATTCAACTCAGGGAAGGAAACACCATATATTTT.

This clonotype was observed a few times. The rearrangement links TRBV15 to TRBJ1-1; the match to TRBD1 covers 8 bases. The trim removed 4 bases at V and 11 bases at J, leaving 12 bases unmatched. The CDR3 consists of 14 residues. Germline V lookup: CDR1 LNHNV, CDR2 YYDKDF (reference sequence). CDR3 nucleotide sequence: TGTGCCACCAGCACTAAAGCAGGGGGCGCGGCGGCTTTCTTT. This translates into CATSTKAGGAAAFF.

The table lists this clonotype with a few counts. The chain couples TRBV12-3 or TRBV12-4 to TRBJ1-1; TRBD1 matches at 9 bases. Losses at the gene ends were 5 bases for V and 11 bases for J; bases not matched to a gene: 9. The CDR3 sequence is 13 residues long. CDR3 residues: CASSQLNRGLAFF. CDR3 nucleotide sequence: TGTGCCAGCAGTCAACTAAACAGGGGGCTGGCTTTCTTT.

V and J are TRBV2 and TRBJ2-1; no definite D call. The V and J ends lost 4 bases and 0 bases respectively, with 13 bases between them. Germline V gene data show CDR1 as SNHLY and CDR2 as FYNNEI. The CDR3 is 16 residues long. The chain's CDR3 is CASSAHTMSSYNEQFF. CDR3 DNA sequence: TGTGCCAGCAGTGCCCACACCATGAGCTCCTACAATGAGCAGTTCTTC. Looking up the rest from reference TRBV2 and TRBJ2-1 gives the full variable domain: EPEVTQTPSHQVTQMGQEVILRCVPISNHLYFYWYRQILGQKVEFLVSFYNNEISEKSEIFDDQFSVERPDGSNFTLKIRSTKLEDSAMYFCASSAHTMSSYNEQFFGPGTRLTVL.

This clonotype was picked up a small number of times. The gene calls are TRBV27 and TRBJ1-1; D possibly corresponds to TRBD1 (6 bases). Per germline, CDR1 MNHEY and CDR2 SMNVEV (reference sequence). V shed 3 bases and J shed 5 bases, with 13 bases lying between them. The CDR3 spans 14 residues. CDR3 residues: CASSFAPRGTEAFF. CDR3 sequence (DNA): TGTGCCAGCAGTTTCGCACCTAGGGGGACTGAAGCTTTCTTT.

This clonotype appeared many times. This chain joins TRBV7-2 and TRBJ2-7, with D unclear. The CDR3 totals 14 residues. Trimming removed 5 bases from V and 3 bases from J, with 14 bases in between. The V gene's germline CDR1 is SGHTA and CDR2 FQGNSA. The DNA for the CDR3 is TGTGCCAGCAGCCCGCTAACTGGTAACTACGAGCAGTACTTC. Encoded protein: CASSPLTGNYEQYF.

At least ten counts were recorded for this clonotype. CDR3 protein: CSVTTGTEVYEQYF. CDR3 in DNA: TGCAGCGTAACTACCGGGACAGAAGTGTACGAGCAGTACTTC. V usage is TRBV29-1 and J usage is TRBJ2-7, with 7 bases identical to TRBD1. CDR3 length: 14 amino acids. Germline CDR1 and CDR2: SQVTM and ANQGSEA. J lost 4 bases, V lost 6 bases, and 12 bases had no gene match.

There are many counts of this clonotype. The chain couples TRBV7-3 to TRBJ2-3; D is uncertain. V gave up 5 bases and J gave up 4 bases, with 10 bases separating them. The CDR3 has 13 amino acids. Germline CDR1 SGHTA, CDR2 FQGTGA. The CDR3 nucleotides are TGTGCCAGCAGCCCCATAGTTTCAGATACGCAGTATTTT. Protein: CASSPIVSDTQYF. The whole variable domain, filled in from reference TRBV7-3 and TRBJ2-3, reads GAGVSQTPSNKVTEKGKYVELRCDPISGHTALYWYRQSLGQGPEFLIYFQGTGAADDSGLPNDRFFAVRPEGSVSTLKIQRTERGDSAVYLCASSPIVSDTQYFGPGTRLTVL.

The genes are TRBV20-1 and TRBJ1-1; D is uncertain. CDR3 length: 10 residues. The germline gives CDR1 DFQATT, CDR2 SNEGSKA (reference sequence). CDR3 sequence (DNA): TGCAGGCCCTCGCACACTGAAGCTTTCTTT. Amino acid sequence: CRPSHTEAFF.

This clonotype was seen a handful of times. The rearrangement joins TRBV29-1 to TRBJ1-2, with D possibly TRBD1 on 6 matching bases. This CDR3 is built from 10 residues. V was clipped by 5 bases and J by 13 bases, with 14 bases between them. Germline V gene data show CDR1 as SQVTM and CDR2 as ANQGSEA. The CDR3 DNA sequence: TGCAGCGTTAGGGCAGGGGATTTCACCTTC. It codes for CSVRAGDFTF.

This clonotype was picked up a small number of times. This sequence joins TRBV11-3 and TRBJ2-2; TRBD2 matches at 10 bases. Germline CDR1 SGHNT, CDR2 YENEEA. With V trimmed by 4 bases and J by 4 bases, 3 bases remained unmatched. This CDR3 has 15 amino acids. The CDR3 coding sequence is TGTGCCAGCAGCTCGCGGACTAGCGGCACCGGGGAGCTGTTTTTT. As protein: CASSSRTSGTGELFF.

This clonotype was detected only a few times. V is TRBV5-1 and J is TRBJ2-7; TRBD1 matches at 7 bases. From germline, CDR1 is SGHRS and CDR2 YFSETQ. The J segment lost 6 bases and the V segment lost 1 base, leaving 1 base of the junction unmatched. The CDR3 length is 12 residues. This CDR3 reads CASSLRGLEQYF. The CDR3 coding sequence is TGCGCCAGCAGCTTGAGGGGGCTCGAGCAGTACTTC.

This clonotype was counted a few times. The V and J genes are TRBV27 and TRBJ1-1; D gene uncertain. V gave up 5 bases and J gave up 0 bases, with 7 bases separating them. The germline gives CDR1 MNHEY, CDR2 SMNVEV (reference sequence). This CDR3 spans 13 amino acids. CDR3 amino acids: CASSPVMNTEAFF. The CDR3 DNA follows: TGTGCCAGCAGTCCGGTGATGAACACTGAAGCTTTCTTT.

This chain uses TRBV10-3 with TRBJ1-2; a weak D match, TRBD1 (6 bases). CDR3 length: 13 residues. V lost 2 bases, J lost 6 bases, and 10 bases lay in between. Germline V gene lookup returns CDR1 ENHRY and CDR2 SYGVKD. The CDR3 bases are TGTGCCATCAGTGAGACAGGGAGGGATGGCTACACCTTC. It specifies CAISETGRDGYTF.

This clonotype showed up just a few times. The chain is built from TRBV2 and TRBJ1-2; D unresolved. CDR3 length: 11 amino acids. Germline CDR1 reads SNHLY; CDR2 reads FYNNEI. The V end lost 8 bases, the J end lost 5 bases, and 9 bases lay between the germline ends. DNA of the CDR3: TGTGCCAGCGCTCCCGGGTATGGCTACACCTTC. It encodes CASAPGYGYTF.

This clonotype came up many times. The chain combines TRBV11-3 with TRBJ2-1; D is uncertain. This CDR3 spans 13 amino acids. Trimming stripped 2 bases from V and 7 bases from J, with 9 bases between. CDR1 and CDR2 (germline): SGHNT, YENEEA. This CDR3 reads CASSLPAYNEQFF. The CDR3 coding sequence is TGTGCCAGCAGCTTACCCGCTTATAATGAGCAGTTCTTC.

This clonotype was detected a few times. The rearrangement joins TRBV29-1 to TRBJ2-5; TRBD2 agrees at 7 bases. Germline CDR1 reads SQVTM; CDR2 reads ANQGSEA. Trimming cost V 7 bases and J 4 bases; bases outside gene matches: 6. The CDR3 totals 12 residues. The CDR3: CSGGGAGETQYF. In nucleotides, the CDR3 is TGCAGCGGGGGGGGAGCTGGAGAGACCCAGTACTTC.

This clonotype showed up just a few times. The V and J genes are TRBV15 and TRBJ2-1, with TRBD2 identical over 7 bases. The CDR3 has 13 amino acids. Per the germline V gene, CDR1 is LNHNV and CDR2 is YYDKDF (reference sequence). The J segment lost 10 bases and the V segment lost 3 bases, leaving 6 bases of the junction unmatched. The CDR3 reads CATSSMGGGEQFF. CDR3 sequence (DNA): TGTGCCACCAGCAGCATGGGGGGGGGAGAGCAGTTCTTC.

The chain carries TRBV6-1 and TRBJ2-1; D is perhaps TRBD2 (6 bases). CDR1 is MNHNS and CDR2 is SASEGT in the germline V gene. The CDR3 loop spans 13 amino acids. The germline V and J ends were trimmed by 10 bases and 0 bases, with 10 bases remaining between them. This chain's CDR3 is CATGETSYNEQFF. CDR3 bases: TGTGCCACGGGAGAGACCTCCTACAATGAGCAGTTCTTC.

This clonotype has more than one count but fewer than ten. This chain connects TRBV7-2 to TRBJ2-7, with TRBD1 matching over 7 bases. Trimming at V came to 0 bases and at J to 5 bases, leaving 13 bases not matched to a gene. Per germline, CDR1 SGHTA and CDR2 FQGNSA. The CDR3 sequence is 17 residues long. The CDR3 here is CASSLAGPNRGSDEQYF. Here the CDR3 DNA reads TGTGCCAGCAGCTTAGCGGGTCCAAACAGGGGTAGCGACGAGCAGTACTTC.

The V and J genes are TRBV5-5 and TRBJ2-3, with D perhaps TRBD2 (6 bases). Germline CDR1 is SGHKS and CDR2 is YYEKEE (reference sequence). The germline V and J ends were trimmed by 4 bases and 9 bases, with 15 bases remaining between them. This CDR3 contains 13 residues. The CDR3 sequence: CASSQSLAQTQYF. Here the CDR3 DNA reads TGTGCCAGCAGCCAATCACTAGCTCAAACGCAGTATTTT.

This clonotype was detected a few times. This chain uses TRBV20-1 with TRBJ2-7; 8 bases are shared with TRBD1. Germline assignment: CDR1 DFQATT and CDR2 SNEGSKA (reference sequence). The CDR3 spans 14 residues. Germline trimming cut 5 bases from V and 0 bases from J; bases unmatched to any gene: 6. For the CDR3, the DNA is TGCAGTGCTCAAACGACAGGGGACTCCTACGAGCAGTACTTC. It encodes CSAQTTGDSYEQYF.